This T cell receptor beta chain was captured by sequencing in a study of T-cell reconstitution after alpha-beta-depleted transplantation in children. This clonotype has at least ten counts. The antigen is undetermined. Study-wide findings and caveats: Once a year had passed after transplant, T-cell counts and diversity came mostly from newly produced T cells. The origin of high day-60 TCRbeta diversity in some patients lay in surviving recipient T cells and thymic progenitors. Reports say that about two months after transplant, the alpha-beta T cells came out of several hundred graft clones that had expanded.

The germline V gene encodes CDR1 SGHVS and CDR2 FNYEAQ. Trimming took 4 bases from V and 2 from J, leaving 11 bases between them. CDR3 length: 15 amino acids. Unique molecular identifiers were incorporated when the TCRbeta library was constructed. TCRdb fed the PCR reads into MiXCR, producing one record per CDR3 protein. The sample yields approximately 630,000 distinct CDR3 sequences, less than 15% seen once. This TCR came from a girl aged 2 to 10 with congenital amegakaryocytic thrombocytopenia, due to receive a stem cell transplant. Source: PBMCs, taken before TCRalphabeta/CD19-depleted stem cell transplant. The chain carries TRBV7-6 and TRBJ2-2; either TRBD1 or TRBD2 may fit D (5 bases each). The CDR3 region is CASSSRGRNTGELFF. Here the CDR3 DNA reads TGTGCCAGCAGCTCTCGGGGCCGAAACACCGGGGAGCTGTTTTTT.